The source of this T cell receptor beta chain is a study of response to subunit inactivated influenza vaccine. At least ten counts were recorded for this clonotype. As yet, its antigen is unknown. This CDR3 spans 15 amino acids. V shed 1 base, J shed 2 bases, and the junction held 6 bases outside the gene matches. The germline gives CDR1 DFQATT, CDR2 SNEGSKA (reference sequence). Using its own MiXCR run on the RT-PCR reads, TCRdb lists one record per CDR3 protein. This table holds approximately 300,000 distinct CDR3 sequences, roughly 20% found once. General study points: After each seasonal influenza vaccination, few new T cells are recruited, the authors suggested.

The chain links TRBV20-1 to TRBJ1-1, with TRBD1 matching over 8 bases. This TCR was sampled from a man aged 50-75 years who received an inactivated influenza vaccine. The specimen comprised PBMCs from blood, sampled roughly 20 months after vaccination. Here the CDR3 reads CSARAPGTGNTEAFF. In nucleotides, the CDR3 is TGCAGTGCTAGAGCACCCGGGACAGGTAACACTGAAGCTTTCTTT.